The entry below describes one TCR beta chain. Produced via immunoSEQ multiplex PCR; TCRdb's table is partial and in-frame only. The sample shows under 75,000 clones, 89% of them seen only once. The CDR3 has 14 amino acids. V was cut by 2 bases and J by 6 bases, with 12 bases left in between. Germline V gene lookup returns CDR1 SGHKS and CDR2 YYEKEE (reference sequence). The record originates from a study of blood T cell repertoires in COVID-19. Study summary: COVID-19 samples from acute and convalescent phases originated in the United States, Italy and Spain.

The sequenced material came from peripheral blood. The origin of this receptor is a man aged 50 to 59 with active COVID-19. The V and J genes are TRBV5-5 and TRBJ2-1; D may be TRBD2 (5 bases). For the CDR3, the DNA is TGTGCCAGCAGCTTTGGTCCGGGGTTCAATGAGCAGTTCTTC. This sequence encodes CASSFGPGFNEQFF.